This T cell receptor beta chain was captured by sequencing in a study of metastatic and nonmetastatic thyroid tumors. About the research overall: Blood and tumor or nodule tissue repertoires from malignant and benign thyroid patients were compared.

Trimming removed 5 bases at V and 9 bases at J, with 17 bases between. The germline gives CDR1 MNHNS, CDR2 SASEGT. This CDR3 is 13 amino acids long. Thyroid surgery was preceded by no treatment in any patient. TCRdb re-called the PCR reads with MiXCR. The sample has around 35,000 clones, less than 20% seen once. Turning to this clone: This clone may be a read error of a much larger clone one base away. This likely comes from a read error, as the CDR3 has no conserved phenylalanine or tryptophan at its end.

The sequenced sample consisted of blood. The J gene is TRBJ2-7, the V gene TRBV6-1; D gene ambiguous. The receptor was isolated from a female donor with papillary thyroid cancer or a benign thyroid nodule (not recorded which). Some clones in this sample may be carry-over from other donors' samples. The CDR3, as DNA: TGTGCCAGCAGTCTTGTTCCGGACCGCGGGCAGTACCTC. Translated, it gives CASSLVPDRGQYL.